This T cell receptor (beta chain) was profiled in a study of T cell repertoires in cytomegalovirus infection. The overall study: The authors relied on CMV epitopes, both recently identified HLA-C-restricted and well-studied HLA-B-restricted. An indication of both CMV infection and matching HLA type came from public TCR beta signatures. Findings and caveats of the study: In two of eight donors, the top clonotype was HLA-C-restricted CMV-specific. Individuals carrying CMV plus the relevant HLA were identified by cumulative frequency of public TCR beta families.

This clonotype was recorded at least ten times. Antigen: not known. One entry per CDR3 protein results from TCRdb running MiXCR on the reads. The data show 300,000 or so distinct CDR3 sequences, with more than 20% seen just once and 13% held by the top ten. This CDR3 has 17 residues. CDR1 is SGHVS, CDR2 FNYEAQ, per germline. The V segment lost 4 bases and the J segment 0 bases; nucleotides outside the gene matches: 8. The sample was cultured PBMCs, taken from culture after CMV antigen stimulation. The sequence was collected from a human donor in good health (CMV status not recorded). Some clones in this sample may be carry-over from other donors' samples. This chain uses TRBV7-6 with TRBJ2-1; 8 bases fit TRBD2. The CDR3 loop is CASSWMSGTSSYNEQFF. The CDR3 DNA reads TGTGCCAGCAGCTGGATGTCCGGGACTAGCTCCTACAATGAGCAGTTCTTC.